The 25 T cell receptor beta chains listed next were all sequenced from one sample in a study of technical replicates of blood from a few donors. Sequencing used immunoSEQ multiplex PCR; TCRdb keeps in-frame clones, though not all of them. The sample has approximately 95,000 clones, roughly 96% seen once. Input material: T cells isolated from PBMCs. These receptors were collected from a human donor in good health.

J is TRBJ1-2 and V is TRBV7-2; 7 nucleotides line up with TRBD1. V gave up 4 bases and J gave up 8 bases; unmatched junction bases: 10. CDR3 length: 14 residues. Germline CDR1 SGHTA, CDR2 FQGNSA. The CDR3 sequence is CASSWTTGKGGYTF. The CDR3 nucleotides read TGTGCCAGCAGCTGGACGACAGGGAAGGGAGGCTACACCTTC.

The chain employs TRBV7-9 and TRBJ2-7; 10 bases are a match to TRBD1. The CDR3 runs 15 residues. Germline-derived CDR1 and CDR2 are SEHNR and FQNEAQ (reference sequence). The J segment lost 4 bases and the V segment lost 10 bases, leaving 13 bases of the junction unmatched. The chain's CDR3 is CATYPGTGENYEQYF. CDR3 nucleotides: TGTGCCACATACCCCGGGACAGGGGAGAATTACGAGCAGTACTTC.

This chain joins TRBV29-1 and TRBJ2-1; D is perhaps TRBD2 (5 bases). The germline V and J ends were trimmed by 3 bases and 7 bases, with 16 bases remaining between them. Germline values: CDR1 SQVTM, CDR2 ANQGSEA. This CDR3 has 14 amino acids. The CDR3 DNA is TGCAGCGTTGATCGAGGGCAGTTGTCTAATGAGCAGTTCTTC. Its protein is CSVDRGQLSNEQFF.

This clone was seen just once. Other nucleotide sequences from this sample produce the same CDR3. The rearrangement uses TRBV7-9 and TRBJ1-1; possible D gene TRBD1, 6 bases. CDR1 is SEHNR and CDR2 is FQNEAQ in the germline V gene (reference sequence). V was trimmed by 4 bases and J by 2 bases, leaving 8 bases between them. CDR3 length: 13 amino acids. The CDR3 region has the DNA TGTGCCAGCAGCTCACAGGGAAACACTGAAGCTTTCTTT. Its protein product is CASSSQGNTEAFF. Using reference TRBV7-9 and TRBJ1-1 for the parts outside the CDR3, the full variable domain is DTGVSQNPRHKITKRGQNVTFRCDPISEHNRLYWYRQTLGQGPEFLTYFQNEAQLEKSRLLSDRFSAERPKGSFSTLEIQRTEQGDSAMYLCASSSQGNTEAFFGQGTRLTVV.

V usage is TRBV18 and J usage is TRBJ1-1; D ambiguous. The length of the CDR3 is 15 residues. CDR1 is KGHSH, CDR2 LQKENI, per germline. Trimming pared 2 bases from V and 1 base from J, leaving 11 bases between. CDR3 region: CASSPITLGNTEAFF. CDR3 DNA: TGTGCCAGCTCACCAATCACCCTCGGGAACACTGAAGCTTTCTTT.

The genes are TRBV6-1 and TRBJ2-2, with TRBD2 matching over 8 bases. Germline V gene data show CDR1 as MNHNS and CDR2 as SASEGT. This CDR3 has 14 amino acids. V gave up 9 bases and J gave up 2 bases; unmatched junction bases: 5. CDR3 coding DNA: TGTGCCAGTGGAAGCGGGAGAAACACCGGGGAGCTGTTTTTT. This codes for CASGSGRNTGELFF.

The genes are TRBV10-3 and TRBJ2-7, with TRBD1 as a possible D gene (6 bases). Trimming removed 2 bases at V and 2 bases at J, with 31 bases between. The CDR3 totals 21 residues. Germline-derived CDR1 and CDR2 are ENHRY and SYGVKD. The CDR3 DNA reads as TGTGCCATCAGTGAGCCGAGGACAGATCATGGGACCAAGCGGCTTGCCTACGAGCAGTACTTC. It encodes CAISEPRTDHGTKRLAYEQYF.

The V gene is TRBV5-4, the J gene TRBJ2-5, with 7 bases fitting TRBD1. The ends lost 4 bases at V and 1 base at J; junction bases unmatched: 4. The CDR3 is made up of 14 amino acids. Germline CDR1 and CDR2: SGHNT and YYREEE (reference sequence). Written as DNA, the CDR3 is TGTGCCAGCAGCCCCCGGGACAGCCAAGAGACCCAGTACTTC. Its protein is CASSPRDSQETQYF. The variable domain in full, with the rest retrieved from reference TRBV5-4 and TRBJ2-5, is ETGVTQSPTHLIKTRGQQVTLRCSSQSGHNTVSWYQQALGQGPQFIFQYYREEENGRGNFPPRFSGLQFPNYSSELNVNALELDDSALYLCASSPRDSQETQYFGPGTRLLVL.

This clone appeared once. The rearrangement joins TRBV7-2 to TRBJ1-4; no clear D. Germline CDR1 SGHTA, CDR2 FQGNSA. V lost 5 bases to trimming and J lost 8 bases, with 15 bases between them. The CDR3 loop spans 14 amino acids. In nucleotides, the CDR3 is TGTGCCAGCAGCCCCACGCGCCTCGAGGAAAAACTGTTTTTT. It translates to CASSPTRLEEKLFF.

The V call is TRBV7-3, the J call TRBJ1-2, with D unresolved. The CDR3 consists of 14 residues. Trimming pared 5 bases from V and 2 bases from J, leaving 12 bases between. CDR1 and CDR2 from the germline V gene are SGHTA and FQGTGA. The DNA of the CDR3 is TGTGCCAGCAGCCCCCGCGGAGGGAACTATGGCTACACCTTC. Encoded protein: CASSPRGGNYGYTF.

The rearrangement joins TRBV11-3 to TRBJ2-1; 11 bases fit TRBD2. CDR1 is SGHNT and CDR2 is YENEEA in the germline V gene. V was clipped by 3 bases and J by 2 bases; unmatched bases: 3. There are 16 residues in the CDR3. The DNA of the CDR3 is TGTGCCAGCAGCTTTATGGGACTAGCGGCCTACAATGAGCAGTTCTTC. Amino acids: CASSFMGLAAYNEQFF.

This clone showed up just once. The chain uses TRBV27 and TRBJ1-1; D is possibly TRBD1 (5 bases). Deletions cut 5 bases from V and 0 bases from J, with 10 bases between. The length of the CDR3 is 14 residues. CDR1 is MNHEY, CDR2 SMNVEV, per germline (reference sequence). The CDR3 reads CASSHSTVNTEAFF. CDR3 sequence (DNA): TGTGCCAGCAGTCACTCGACAGTGAACACTGAAGCTTTCTTT.

This clone occurred once. The chain recombines TRBV27 with TRBJ2-2, with TRBD1 identical over 8 bases. With 2 bases clipped from V and 6 bases from J, the junction kept 8 bases outside the gene matches. CDR1 is MNHEY and CDR2 is SMNVEV in the germline V gene (reference sequence). The CDR3 extends over 16 amino acids. The CDR3 region is CASSLQGARVAGELFF. CDR3 nucleotides: TGTGCCAGCAGTTTACAGGGGGCGCGAGTTGCCGGGGAGCTGTTTTTT.

The V and J genes are TRBV19 and TRBJ2-7; TRBD1 aligns across 9 bases. Germline trimming cut 5 bases from V and 6 bases from J; bases unmatched to any gene: 5. The germline CDR1 and CDR2 sequences are LNHDA and SQIVND (reference sequence). The CDR3 loop spans 13 amino acids. CDR3 DNA: TGTGCCAGTAGTCCGGGACAGGGAGGCGAGCAGTACTTC. The encoded protein is CASSPGQGGEQYF.

The gene calls are TRBV29-1 and TRBJ1-2; 7 nucleotides agree with TRBD1. The CDR3 contains 13 residues. Germline V lookup: CDR1 SQVTM, CDR2 ANQGSEA. J lost 2 bases, V lost 6 bases, and 6 bases had no gene match. CDR3 residues: CSVFKGQNYGYTF. The CDR3 region has the DNA TGCAGCGTATTTAAGGGACAGAACTATGGCTACACCTTC.

The chain employs TRBV10-2 and TRBJ2-3; 9 bases map to TRBD2. After removal of 5 bases from V and 7 bases from J, the junction contained 13 bases not matched to a gene. Per germline, CDR1 WSHSY and CDR2 SAAADI. The CDR3 covers 16 residues. CDR3 nucleotide sequence: TGCGCCAGCAGTCCGTCGGGGGCTAGCGGGACGAATACGCAGTATTTT. Translation gives CASSPSGASGTNTQYF.

In DNA, the CDR3 is TGTGCCAGCAGCCGAGGGACTTTAACTAATGAAAAACTGTTTTTT. Protein product: CASSRGTLTNEKLFF. The V and J genes are TRBV7-2 and TRBJ1-4; possibly TRBD1 for D (5 bases). V was cut by 5 bases and J by 1 base, with 11 bases left in between. Germline lookup yields CDR1 SGHTA and CDR2 FQGNSA. The CDR3 contains 15 residues.

The chain employs TRBV28 and TRBJ2-5; D not certain. CDR1 and CDR2 from the germline V gene are MDHEN and SYDVKM. This CDR3 comprises 13 residues. The V gene lost 2 bases and the J gene lost 1 base, with 5 bases spanning the gap. The chain's CDR3 is CASSLVSQETQYF. DNA of the CDR3: TGTGCCAGCAGTTTAGTCAGCCAAGAGACCCAGTACTTC.

The chain combines TRBV5-1 with TRBJ2-7; 8 bases agree with TRBD1. Germline V CDR1 and CDR2: SGHRS, YFSETQ. The CDR3 spans 14 residues. Trimming at V came to 4 bases and at J to 3 bases, leaving 6 bases not matched to a gene. Here the CDR3 DNA reads TGCGCCAGCAGCCACAGGGGGAATATCTACGAGCAGTACTTC. Protein product: CASSHRGNIYEQYF.

The chain employs TRBV10-3 and TRBJ2-1; TRBD2 matches 11 bases. Germline trimming cut 5 bases from V and 2 bases from J; bases unmatched to any gene: 5. Germline V gene sequence: CDR1 ENHRY, CDR2 SYGVKD. CDR3 length: 16 residues. CDR3: CAISTLTSGAYNEQFF. The CDR3 bases are TGTGCCATCAGTACTTTGACTAGCGGGGCCTACAATGAGCAGTTCTTC.

The chain recombines TRBV30 with TRBJ1-1, with 7 positions matching TRBD1. V dropped 4 bases and J dropped 1; count of bases not matched to a gene: 3. Germline V gives CDR1 GTSNPN, CDR2 SVGIG (reference sequence). The CDR3 covers 13 residues. CDR3 nucleotides: TGTGCCTGGAAGGACAGGCCGAACACTGAAGCTTTCTTT. Protein sequence: CAWKDRPNTEAFF.

The chain carries TRBV21-1 and TRBJ1-3; the table's TRBD1 call for D was not verified on the DNA. TRBV21-1 is a pseudogene segment. The CDR3 runs to 18 residues. The CDR3 nucleotides are TGTGCCAGCAGCAAGCAAAATCTACAGGTTTGGTCTGGAAACACCATATATTTT. It yields the protein CASSKQNLQVWSGNTIYF.

The rearrangement uses TRBV11-2 and TRBJ1-2; 7 bases line up with TRBD1. V lost 1 base to trimming and J lost 2 bases; unmatched junction nucleotides: 4. CDR1 and CDR2 (germline): SGHAT, FQNNGV. This CDR3 is built from 15 residues. CDR3 loop: CASSLVQGWNYGYTF. Written as DNA, the CDR3 is TGTGCCAGCAGCTTAGTACAGGGGTGGAACTATGGCTACACCTTC.

Here the CDR3 DNA reads TGTGCCAGCAGCTTGTCGCCAGCGATATTTAACTATGGCTACACCTTC. Translating it yields CASSLSPAIFNYGYTF. V usage is TRBV7-8 and J usage is TRBJ1-2; no reliable D call. V lost 3 bases, J lost 1 base, and 15 bases lay in between. The CDR3 consists of 16 residues. Germline V gene lookup returns CDR1 SGHVS and CDR2 FQNEAQ.

The V call is TRBV29-1, the J call TRBJ2-7; 7 bases match TRBD1. After removal of 8 bases from V and 5 bases from J, the junction contained 9 bases not matched to a gene. The germline V gene encodes CDR1 SQVTM and CDR2 ANQGSEA. This CDR3 contains 12 residues. In nucleotides, the CDR3 is TGCAGCTATACCAACAGGGGCAACGAGCAGTACTTC. Translation gives CSYTNRGNEQYF.